This T cell receptor beta chain stems from a study of OX40 agonist ivuxolimab in advanced cancers. Deletions cut 3 bases from V and 0 bases from J, with 18 bases between. Germline V gene data show CDR1 as LNHNV and CDR2 as YYDKDF (reference sequence). The CDR3 spans 17 residues. Profiling relied on immunoSEQ multiplex PCR, and the TCRdb table lists in-frame clones only, not all of them. Of about 67,000 clones in the sample, around 87% are singletons; the top ten hold about 4%. J is TRBJ2-7 and V is TRBV15; D is possibly TRBD2 (6 bases). The receptor comes from an adult with an advanced solid tumor such as melanoma, head and neck, liver or kidney cancer. The starting material was CD4+ or CD8+ T cells sorted from blood, obtained in a trial of the OX40 agonist ivuxolimab. Here the CDR3 DNA reads TGTGCCACCAGCAGCCCCCGCGGTACTAGCAACTCCTACGAGCAGTACTTC. Amino acid sequence: CATSSPRGTSNSYEQYF.